This T cell receptor (beta chain) was recovered during a study of T cell responses to AZD1222 COVID-19 vaccine. Whole-study results and caveats: Baseline seropositivity occurred in only 5 to 7 AZD1222 recipients. No day 14 peak samples; only post-peak repertoires were characterized.

The germline gives CDR1 DFQATT, CDR2 SNEGSKA (reference sequence). This CDR3 has 12 amino acids. Trimming cost V 3 bases and J 2 bases, with 7 bases left between them. Sequencing used immunoSEQ multiplex PCR; TCRdb keeps in-frame clones, though not all of them. The sample lists some 130,000 clones, roughly 92% seen once, with 0.9% to 1.4% in the top ten. Worth noting for this clone: What it binds is unknown.

Researchers grouped second doses given at about 4 or about 12 weeks into one pool. This clonotype originated in an adult who received the AZD1222 COVID-19 vaccine. V is TRBV20-1 and J is TRBJ1-2; D is unresolved. The source was peripheral blood, collected 28 days after the second AZD1222 dose. The CDR3 spells CSASAGNYGYTF. DNA for the CDR3: TGCAGTGCTAGTGCGGGGAACTATGGCTACACCTTC.